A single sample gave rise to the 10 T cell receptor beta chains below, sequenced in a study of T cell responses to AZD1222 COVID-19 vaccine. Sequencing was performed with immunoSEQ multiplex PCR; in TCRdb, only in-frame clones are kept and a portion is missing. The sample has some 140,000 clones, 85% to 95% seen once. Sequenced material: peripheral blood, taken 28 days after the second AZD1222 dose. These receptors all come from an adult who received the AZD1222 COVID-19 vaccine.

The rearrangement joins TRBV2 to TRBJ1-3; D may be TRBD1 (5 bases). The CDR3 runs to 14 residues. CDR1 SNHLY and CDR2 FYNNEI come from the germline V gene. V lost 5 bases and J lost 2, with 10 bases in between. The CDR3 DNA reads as TGTGCCAGCAGTCTCGGGGACCCTGGAAACACCATATATTTT. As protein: CASSLGDPGNTIYF.

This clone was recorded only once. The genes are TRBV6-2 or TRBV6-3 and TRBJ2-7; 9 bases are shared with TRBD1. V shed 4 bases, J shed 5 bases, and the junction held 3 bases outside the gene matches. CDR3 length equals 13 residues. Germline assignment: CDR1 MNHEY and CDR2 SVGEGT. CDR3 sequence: CASSSRDRDEQYF. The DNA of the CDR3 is TGTGCCAGCAGTTCCCGGGACAGGGACGAGCAGTACTTC.

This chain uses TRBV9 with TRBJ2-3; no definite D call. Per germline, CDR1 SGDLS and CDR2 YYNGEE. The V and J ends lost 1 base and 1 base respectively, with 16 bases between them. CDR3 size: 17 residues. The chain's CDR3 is CASSVFGGRWGTDTQYF. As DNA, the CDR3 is TGTGCCAGCAGCGTATTCGGTGGAAGATGGGGCACAGATACGCAGTATTTT.

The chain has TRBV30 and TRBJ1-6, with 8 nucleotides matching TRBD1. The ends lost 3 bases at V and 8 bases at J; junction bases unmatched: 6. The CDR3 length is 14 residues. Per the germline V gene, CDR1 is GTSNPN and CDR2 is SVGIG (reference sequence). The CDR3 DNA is TGTGCCTGGAGAAACAGGGGGATAGATTCACCCCTCCACTTT. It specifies CAWRNRGIDSPLHF.

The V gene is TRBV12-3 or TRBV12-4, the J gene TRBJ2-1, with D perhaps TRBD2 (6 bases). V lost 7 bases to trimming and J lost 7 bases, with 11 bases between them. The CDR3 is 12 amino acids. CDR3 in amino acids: CASTGAGNEQFF. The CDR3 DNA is TGTGCCAGCACCGGTGCGGGGAATGAGCAGTTCTTC.

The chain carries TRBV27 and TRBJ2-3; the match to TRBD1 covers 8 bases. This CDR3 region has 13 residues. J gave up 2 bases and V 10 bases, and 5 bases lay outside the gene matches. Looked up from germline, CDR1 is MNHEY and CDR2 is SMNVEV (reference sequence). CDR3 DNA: TGTGCCATGCGGGACAGGCTCACAGATACGCAGTATTTT. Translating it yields CAMRDRLTDTQYF.

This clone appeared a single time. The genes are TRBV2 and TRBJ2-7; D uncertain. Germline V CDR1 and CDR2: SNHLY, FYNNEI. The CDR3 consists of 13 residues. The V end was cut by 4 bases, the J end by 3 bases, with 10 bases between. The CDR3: CASSAPRNYEQYF. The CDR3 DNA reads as TGTGCCAGCAGTGCCCCCAGGAACTACGAGCAGTACTTC. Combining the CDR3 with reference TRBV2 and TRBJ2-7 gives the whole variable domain EPEVTQTPSHQVTQMGQEVILRCVPISNHLYFYWYRQILGQKVEFLVSFYNNEISEKSEIFDDQFSVERPDGSNFTLKIRSTKLEDSAMYFCASSAPRNYEQYFGPGTRLTVT.

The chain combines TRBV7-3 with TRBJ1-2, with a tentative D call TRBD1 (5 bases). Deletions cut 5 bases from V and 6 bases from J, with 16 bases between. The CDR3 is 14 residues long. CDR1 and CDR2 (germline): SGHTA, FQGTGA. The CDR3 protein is CASSPTGGGDGYTF. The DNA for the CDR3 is TGTGCCAGCAGCCCCACGGGGGGAGGGGATGGCTACACCTTC. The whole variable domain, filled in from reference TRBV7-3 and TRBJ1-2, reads GAGVSQTPSNKVTEKGKYVELRCDPISGHTALYWYRQSLGQGPEFLIYFQGTGAADDSGLPNDRFFAVRPEGSVSTLKIQRTERGDSAVYLCASSPTGGGDGYTFGSGTRLTVV.

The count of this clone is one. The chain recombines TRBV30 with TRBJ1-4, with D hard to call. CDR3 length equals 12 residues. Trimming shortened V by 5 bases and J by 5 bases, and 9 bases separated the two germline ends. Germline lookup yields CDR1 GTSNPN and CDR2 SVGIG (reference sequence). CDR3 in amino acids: CAWENPNEKLFF. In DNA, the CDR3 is TGTGCCTGGGAAAATCCAAATGAAAAACTGTTTTTT.

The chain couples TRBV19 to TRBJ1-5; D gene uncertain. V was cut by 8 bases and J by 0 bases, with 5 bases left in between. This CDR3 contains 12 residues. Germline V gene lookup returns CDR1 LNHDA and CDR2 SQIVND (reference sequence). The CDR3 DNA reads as TGTGCCAGTGGGGATAGCAATCAGCCCCAGCATTTT. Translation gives CASGDSNQPQHF.